Here is one TCR beta chain with its context. This clonotype was counted many times. Its antigen remains unidentified. No much larger clonotype is one base removed from it; base qualities were not supplied. Ficoll-Paque density gradient centrifugation was the method used to isolate PBMCs. After removal of 2 bases from V and 5 bases from J, the junction retains 13 bases not matched to a gene. The CDR1 and CDR2 encoded by the germline V gene are SGHTA and FQGNSA. The CDR3 goes from the cysteine to the phenylalanine over 17 residues. The entry retains the CDR3 DNA only, 51 bases that are in frame from base 1. The data were obtained in a study of T-cell memory formation after mild COVID-19 (dated by TCRdb to about 2021). Background for the entire study: Most TCR sequence clusters were specific to one of the two donors. Longitudinal TCRalpha and TCRbeta repertoire sequencing tracked T-cell clones expanding and contracting after mild COVID-19 in a couple of donors. The cohort comprised two young, previously healthy adult volunteers, one female and one male. Study-wide conclusions, independent of this receptor: The study included only a couple of mild cases, and larger cohorts that include severe cases with pre-infection samples were judged to be necessary. Some responding clones were found in pre-infection memory, which suggests that pre-existing cross-reactive memory T cells took part in the SARS-CoV-2 response. SARS-CoV-2 specificity of the second-wave clones peaking on day 37 was not confirmed. Contracting CD4+ clones were located mainly in the CM and EM memory subsets, whereas CD8+ clones were found to be enriched in EMRA. Clones that contracted from day 15 to 85 showed balanced CD4/CD8 phenotypes, whereas a second wave of clones that expanded from day 15 to 37 leaned towards CD4+.

TCRdb records Illumina NovaSeq 6000 as the sequencer. Using 5'RACE with constant-segment primers, TCRalpha and TCRbeta cDNA libraries were constructed, with sample barcodes and unique molecular identifiers added in the process. Trizol reagent was used to extract RNA from every sample. Library amplification was performed in two PCR steps, and a second sample barcode and Illumina TruSeq adapters were introduced in the second step. Sequencing of the libraries was done on an Illumina NovaSeq, producing 2 x 150 bp paired-end reads. As for how the authors treated the data: The reads were demultiplexed and collapsed into UMI-guided consensus sequences using migec v1.2.7. Using mixcr v2.1.11, the UMI consensuses were aligned to TRA and TRB V and J templates and assembled into clonotypes. A clonotype was counted as expanded or contracted only when both edgeR and NoisET called the clonotype significant, with the noise models trained on biological replicates. For edgeR calls, the cutoffs were a false discovery rate-adjusted p below 0.01 and a log2 fold-change threshold of 1. As an exploratory analysis of dynamics, max-normalized trajectories of the 1000 most abundant clonotypes were examined by PCA with hierarchical clustering. Separately sequenced CD4+ and CD8+ repertoires were used to assign the CD4 or CD8 phenotype of responding clones. The raw public reads went through TCRdb reprocessing: fastp at Q25, MiXCR clone calling, in-frame beta chains kept. Each CDR3 protein appears once, grouped with its most common genes and DNA. None of the V and J calls come from the authors' own analysis; TCRdb made them. The sample profile shows fewer than 650,000 distinct CDR3 sequences; 20% to 25% of them were found once. The ten largest clones represent about 8.2% of the sample.

Material: PBMCs or a T cell subset sorted from them (not recorded which). This TCR came from an adult woman who had mild COVID-19 (a few samples of this study predate the infection). The sample titles of this study are shuffled in the database, so cell type and time point are left out; the donor was told from shared clones. This receptor chain uses TRBV7-2 and TRBJ2-3; TRBD2 lines up with 7 middle nucleotides. The bases are TGTGCCAGCAGCTTAAAGTCCCGCGGGAGACTACAAGATACGCAGTATTTT. This codes for CASSLKSRGRLQDTQYF.